Below are 18 T cell receptor beta chains sequenced from a single sample in a study of tumor-infiltrating lymphocytes in primary liver carcinoma. In addition to blood RNA drawn from unsorted whole blood, germline DNA was extracted. Priming with a constant-region primer yielded TCR beta cDNA from about 480 ng total RNA. Nested multiplex PCR, run for three rounds with slightly modified ARM-PCR, yielded TCR beta libraries. The first two PCR rounds, around 10 cycles each, used TRBV1-TRBV30 forward primers and a C-beta reverse primer. TCRdb reanalysed the multiplex PCR reads using MiXCR and keeps one entry per CDR3 protein. Among 300,000 to 400,000 distinct CDR3 sequences listed, less than 75% were seen once. Material for sequencing was peripheral blood. The receptors come from a middle-aged man with primary liver carcinoma and hepatitis B virus infection.

The V gene is TRBV11-2, the J gene TRBJ2-7; 8 positions agree with TRBD1. This CDR3 region has 16 residues. Germline assignment: CDR1 SGHAT and CDR2 FQNNGV. V trimming: 5 bases; J trimming: 5 bases; junction bases outside the gene matches: 14. The DNA of the CDR3 is TGTGCCAGCAGCCAGATGCGACAGGGGCATTCAGACGAGCAGTACTTC. This encodes CASSQMRQGHSDEQYF.

This clonotype was found once. A much more abundant neighbour one base away suggests this may be a read error. V usage is TRBV29-1 and J usage is TRBJ1-2; a weak D match, TRBD1 (5 bases). The CDR3 totals 12 residues. Germline CDR1 reads SQVTM; CDR2 reads ANQGSEA. The CDR3 is CGVAAQVYGYTF. Here the CDR3 DNA reads TGCGGCGTTGCCGCACAGGTCTATGGCTACACCTTC.

This clonotype appeared many times. The chain joins TRBV6-6 to TRBJ2-2; the match to TRBD1 covers 9 bases. CDR1 MNHNY and CDR2 SVGAGI come from the germline V gene (reference sequence). With V trimmed by 5 bases and J by 4 bases, 5 bases remained unmatched. There are 15 residues in the CDR3. CDR3 sequence (DNA): TGTGCCAGCAGTATACAGGGGGCGAGCACCGGGGAGCTGTTTTTT. It encodes CASSIQGASTGELFF.

Comments on this clonotype: The CDR3 does not end in the conserved phenylalanine or tryptophan, so this is likely a read error. The chain is built from TRBV7-9 and TRBJ2-3; 8 bases map to TRBD1. The CDR3 has 15 residues. Losses at the gene ends were 5 bases for V and 6 bases for J; bases not matched to a gene: 10. Germline V gene data show CDR1 as SEHNR and CDR2 as FQNEAQ (reference sequence). The CDR3 sequence is CASSGTGGGEDTQYS. In DNA form, the CDR3 reads TGTGCCAGCAGCGGGACAGGAGGCGGCGAGGATACGCAGTATTCT.

This chain links TRBV24-1 with TRBJ2-2; 10 bases map to TRBD2. From germline, CDR1 is KGHDR and CDR2 SFDVKD. CDR3 size: 17 residues. V gave up 1 base and J gave up 2 bases; unmatched junction bases: 3. The CDR3 DNA follows: TGTGCCACCAGTGATTTCGGACTAGCGGCCAACACCGGGGAGCTGTTTTTT. This gives the protein CATSDFGLAANTGELFF.

The genes are TRBV13 and TRBJ2-1, with TRBD1 matching 9 bases. J was trimmed by 3 bases and V by 8 bases; bases with no gene match: 11. The CDR3 runs 16 residues. Germline values: CDR1 PRHDT, CDR2 FYEKMQ (reference sequence). The CDR3 region is CASRWDRDRVYNEQFF. Written as DNA, the CDR3 is TGTGCCAGCCGCTGGGATAGGGACAGGGTCTACAATGAGCAGTTCTTC.

A remark on this clonotype: A much larger clone differs from this one at a single base, so this may be a read error. The CDR3 sequence is CASSLLRGRFMADTQYF. The CDR3 coding sequence is TGTGCCAGCAGCTTATTGAGGGGGCGGTTCATGGCAGATACGCAGTATTTT. The rearrangement uses TRBV5-6 and TRBJ2-3; 7 nucleotides line up with TRBD1. The CDR3 is made up of 17 amino acids. Germline CDR1 is SGHDT and CDR2 is YYEEEE. Losses at the gene ends were 2 bases for V and 4 bases for J; bases not matched to a gene: 13.

This clonotype was recorded only once. Since a much larger clone is just one base distant, this may be a read error. The chain couples TRBV6-5 to TRBJ1-5; D unresolved. Germline V lookup: CDR1 MNHEY, CDR2 SVGAGI. This CDR3 contains 14 residues. CDR3 in DNA: TGTGTCAGCAGCCGGGTTGGCGGCAATCAGCCCCAGCATTTT. It yields the protein CVSSRVGGNQPQHF.

The sample holds many counts of this clonotype. The CDR3 nucleotides are TGTGCCAGCACCCCCTCCGGGGGAGTTGAGCAGTTCTTC. Its translation: CASTPSGGVEQFF. The chain joins TRBV6-1 to TRBJ2-1, with D perhaps TRBD2 (6 bases). This CDR3 has 13 residues. CDR1 MNHNS and CDR2 SASEGT come from the germline V gene. The germline V and J ends were trimmed by 7 bases and 9 bases, with 16 bases remaining between them.

This clonotype has a count of ten or more. The rearrangement uses TRBV10-3 and TRBJ2-2, with 7 nucleotides matching TRBD1. V lost 3 bases, J lost 4 bases, and 5 bases stayed unmatched. This CDR3 has 15 amino acids. From germline, CDR1 is ENHRY and CDR2 SYGVKD. In DNA, the CDR3 is TGTGCCATCAGTGATCCGACAGGGCCCACCGGGGAGCTGTTTTTT. This gives the protein CAISDPTGPTGELFF.

A remark on this clonotype: A much larger clone differs from this one at a single base, so this may be a read error. The rearrangement joins TRBV12-3 or TRBV12-4 to TRBJ2-2; D remains unclear. The CDR3 length is 14 residues. CDR3: CVSSLLLNTGELFF. The CDR3 nucleotides read TGTGTCAGCAGTTTACTCCTAAACACCGGGGAGCTGTTTTTT.

There are many counts of this clonotype. The V call is TRBV25-1, the J call TRBJ2-2; the D is unclear. The V gene's germline CDR1 is MGHDK and CDR2 SYGVNS. The CDR3 extends over 12 amino acids. V lost 4 bases to trimming and J lost 6 bases, with 6 bases between them. CDR3 protein: CASSVPAGELFF. CDR3 nucleotide sequence: TGTGCCAGCAGTGTCCCGGCCGGGGAGCTGTTTTTT.

Comments on this clonotype: With a much larger clone just one base away, this may be a read error. The chain employs TRBV4-3 and TRBJ2-3; D call uncertain. Per the germline V gene, CDR1 is LGHNA and CDR2 is YSLEER. The ends were cut back, 1 base at V and 2 bases at J, with 13 bases in the middle. This CDR3 is 16 amino acids long. The CDR3 sequence: CASSQGYGEITDTQYF. CDR3 in DNA: TGCGCCAGCAGCCAAGGCTATGGCGAAATCACAGATACGCAGTATTTT.

In the case of this clonotype: The CDR3 does not end in the conserved phenylalanine or tryptophan, so this is likely a read error. The chain uses TRBV14 and TRBJ2-4; D is undetermined. The CDR3 is 15 amino acids. The V end was cut by 1 base, the J end by 1 base, with 8 bases between. Germline V CDR1 and CDR2: SGHDN, FVKESK. In DNA form, the CDR3 reads TGTGCCAGCAGCCAAGTCGGCGGCGCCAAAAACATTCAGTACTTA. Translation gives CASSQVGGAKNIQYL.

As for this clonotype: This may arise from a read error, as a much more abundant clone is one base away. V is TRBV5-5 and J is TRBJ2-3, with a weak D call TRBD1 (6 bases). V lost 3 bases and J 4 bases, leaving 9 bases between the germline ends. This CDR3 is built from 13 residues. CDR1 and CDR2 (germline): SGHKS, YYEKEE (reference sequence). For the CDR3, the DNA is TGTGCCAGCAGCTCGTGGGGGCCAGATACGCAGTATTTT. This translates into CASSSWGPDTQYF.

Ten or more counts support this clonotype. The rearrangement joins TRBV6-2 or TRBV6-3 to TRBJ2-4; the D is unclear. The CDR3 covers 14 residues. CDR1 and CDR2 (germline): MNHEY, SVGEGT. Trimming took 10 bases from V and 8 from J, leaving 21 bases between them. This CDR3 reads CANLPVPQLDIQYF. The CDR3 DNA reads as TGTGCCAACCTCCCAGTCCCACAATTGGACATTCAGTACTTC.

With regard to this clonotype: A junction boundary mismatches the germline segment, possibly from a read error. The V call is TRBV11-2, the J call TRBJ2-4; a weak D match, TRBD1 (5 bases). This CDR3 comprises 14 residues. The germline gives CDR1 SGHAT, CDR2 FQNNGV. The CDR3 loop reads CASGLDQGRRFQYF. CDR3 nucleotide sequence: TGTGCCAGCGGCTTAGATCAGGGCAGAAGGTTCCAGTACTTC.

V usage is TRBV12-3 or TRBV12-4 and J usage is TRBJ2-1, with D possibly being TRBD1 or TRBD2 (5 bases each). This CDR3 spans 16 amino acids. The germline V and J ends were trimmed by 5 bases and 6 bases, with 20 bases remaining between them. The CDR3 here is CASSGGSSDLGNEQFF. The CDR3 region has the DNA TGTGCCAGCAGTGGGGGATCTAGTGATTTAGGCAATGAGCAGTTCTTC.